The 22 T cell receptor beta chains below all came from one sample that was sequenced in a study of T cell repertoires in cytomegalovirus infection. One entry per CDR3 protein, called by TCRdb with MiXCR from the reads. Of hundreds of thousands of distinct CDR3 sequences listed, approximately 33% are singletons. Specimen: PBMCs. These receptors were collected from a human donor in good health (CMV status not recorded). Some clones in this sample may be carry-over from other donors' samples.

The rearrangement uses TRBV6-5 and TRBJ2-2; a weak D match, TRBD1 (5 bases). V shed 2 bases and J shed 1 base, with 8 bases lying between them. Germline V gene data show CDR1 as MNHEY and CDR2 as SVGAGI. CDR3 length: 15 residues. The chain's CDR3 is CASSYLDRNTGELFF. DNA of the CDR3: TGTGCCAGCAGTTACCTCGACAGGAACACCGGGGAGCTGTTTTTT.

This clonotype was seen many times. The chain employs TRBV4-3 and TRBJ1-2; 10 bases are a match to TRBD1. The junction had 9 bases not matched to a gene; V was cut back by 2 bases and J by 6 bases. The CDR3 extends over 16 amino acids. Per germline, CDR1 LGHNA and CDR2 YSLEER. CDR3 in amino acids: CASSQQTGQGGDGYTF. In DNA form, the CDR3 reads TGCGCCAGCAGCCAACAAACAGGACAGGGGGGGGATGGCTACACCTTC.

Only a few counts were recorded for this clonotype. The chain is built from TRBV7-2 and TRBJ1-6; tentatively, D is TRBD1 (6 bases). CDR3 size: 16 residues. Trimming left V 8 bases short and J 2 bases short, with 16 bases between. CDR1 is SGHTA and CDR2 is FQGNSA in the germline V gene. DNA for the CDR3: TGTGCCAGCTTGGGGGCCGGGGGAACCTATAATTCACCCCTCCACTTT. This translates into CASLGAGGTYNSPLHF.

The chain recombines TRBV25-1 with TRBJ1-1; 9 positions agree with TRBD1. J gave up 5 bases and V 7 bases, and 11 bases lay outside the gene matches. The CDR3 runs 15 residues. Germline V CDR1 and CDR2: MGHDK, SYGVNS. The CDR3 region is CASIVTGGGYTEAFF. The CDR3 DNA follows: TGTGCCAGCATCGTTACAGGGGGCGGCTATACTGAAGCTTTCTTT.

This clonotype was counted a few times. V and J are TRBV6-2 or TRBV6-3 and TRBJ2-7; a possible D gene is TRBD1 (5 bases). The CDR3 is made up of 12 amino acids. Per germline, CDR1 MNHEY and CDR2 SVGEGT. V was pared by 2 bases and J by 7 bases, with 9 bases between. CDR3 DNA sequence: TGTGCCAGCAGTTACCAGGGTGAAGAGCAGTACTTC. The encoded protein is CASSYQGEEQYF.

This clonotype was counted at least ten times. This chain joins TRBV7-8 and TRBJ2-6, with 8 positions matching TRBD1. The V gene end was trimmed by 0 bases and the J gene end by 0 bases; junction bases not matched to a gene: 7. The CDR3 sequence is 19 residues long. Germline assignment: CDR1 SGHVS and CDR2 FQNEAQ. The DNA of the CDR3 is TGTGCCAGCAGCTTAGCTTTGGACAGGGCCCGCTCTGGGGCCAACGTCCTGACTTTC. Its translation: CASSLALDRARSGANVLTF.

This clonotype was seen only a few times. The chain combines TRBV5-6 with TRBJ1-1; 9 nucleotides align to TRBD1. The V gene end was trimmed by 0 bases and the J gene end by 1 base; junction bases not matched to a gene: 10. The CDR3 has 18 residues. CDR1 and CDR2 from the germline V gene are SGHDT and YYEEEE. The CDR3 loop is CASSLAVGTGFGNTEAFF. The CDR3 region has the DNA TGTGCCAGCAGCTTGGCTGTCGGGACAGGGTTTGGGAACACTGAAGCTTTCTTT.

The chain is built from TRBV7-8 and TRBJ1-6; weak D call: TRBD1 (5 bases). CDR1 and CDR2 (germline): SGHVS, FQNEAQ. V gave up 7 bases and J gave up 8 bases, with 21 bases separating them. This CDR3 contains 16 residues. The CDR3 sequence is CASTIVGVVRDSPLHF. CDR3 sequence (DNA): TGTGCCAGCACCATAGTGGGGGTTGTCCGGGATTCACCCCTCCACTTT.

The chain couples TRBV15 to TRBJ1-4; tentative D call: TRBD1 (6 bases). The V end lost 1 base, the J end lost 8 bases, and 17 bases lay between the germline ends. Germline V gene sequence: CDR1 LNHNV, CDR2 YYDKDF (reference sequence). The CDR3 contains 16 residues. CDR3 loop: CATSRGVGAGVEKLFF. The CDR3 coding sequence is TGTGCCACCAGCAGAGGGGTGGGGGCAGGGGTCGAAAAACTGTTTTTT.

This clonotype was picked up one time. This could be a read error, since a much larger clone is one nucleotide away. This chain joins TRBV7-6 and TRBJ1-5, with D possibly matching TRBD1 (5 bases). The germline V and J ends were trimmed by 5 bases and 0 bases, with 14 bases remaining between them. The CDR3 sequence is 16 residues long. Germline V lookup: CDR1 SGHVS, CDR2 FNYEAQ. The DNA of the CDR3 is TGTGCCAGCAGCCCTGGGAAAGGGGATAGCAATCAGCCCCAGCATTTT. It encodes CASSPGKGDSNQPQHF.

The rearrangement links TRBV19 to TRBJ2-1, with D possibly matching TRBD2 (5 bases). There are 15 residues in the CDR3. Germline CDR1 LNHDA, CDR2 SQIVND (reference sequence). V gave up 6 bases and J gave up 5 bases, with 17 bases separating them. In nucleotides, the CDR3 is TGTGCCAGTAGAGTCGGCCTCACGAGGGACAATGAGCAGTTCTTC. This gives the protein CASRVGLTRDNEQFF.

This clonotype was observed a handful of times. The V and J genes are TRBV2 and TRBJ2-7; possible D gene TRBD1, 6 bases. The V gene's germline CDR1 is SNHLY and CDR2 FYNNEI. The CDR3 sequence is 15 residues long. Trimming removed 4 bases at V and 3 bases at J, with 16 bases between. The CDR3 DNA is TGTGCCAGCAGTGTGGTGGGCCAGGGGATCTACGAGCAGTACTTC. This gives the protein CASSVVGQGIYEQYF.

Worth noting for this clonotype: No conserved phenylalanine or tryptophan ends this CDR3, so it is likely a read error. Written as DNA, the CDR3 is TGTGCCAGCATCTTAGTGAGTAGCCAGACTAACACTGAAGCTTTCTTG. Residues: CASILVSSQTNTEAFL. V usage is TRBV7-8 and J usage is TRBJ1-1; D is unresolved. Looked up from germline, CDR1 is SGHVS and CDR2 is FQNEAQ. The CDR3 has 16 residues.

Ten or more counts support this clonotype. This sequence joins TRBV11-2 and TRBJ2-7; 13 positions match TRBD2. V was clipped by 6 bases and J by 6 bases; unmatched bases: 11. The CDR3 totals 16 residues. Germline loops: CDR1 SGHAT, CDR2 FQNNGV. CDR3: CASRLAGGPTGSEQYF. DNA for the CDR3: TGTGCCAGCAGACTAGCGGGGGGGCCCACCGGCAGCGAGCAGTACTTC.

To note about this clonotype: Its ends do not fully match the called genes, so a read error is possible. The chain combines TRBV19 with TRBJ1-1; possibly TRBD1 for D (6 bases). Germline V lookup: CDR1 LNHDA, CDR2 SQIVND (reference sequence). The CDR3 totals 14 residues. CDR3 nucleotide sequence: TGTGCCAGTATTATAGGGACACCGAACACTGAAGCTTTCTTT. It specifies CASIIGTPNTEAFF. The complete variable domain, with remaining parts taken from reference TRBV19 and TRBJ1-1, reads DGGITQSPKYLFRKEGQNVTLSCEQNLNHDAMYWYRQDPGQGLRLIYYSQIVNDFQKGDIAEGYSVSREKKESFPLTVTSAQKNPTAFYLCASIIGTPNTEAFFGQGTRLTVV.

This clonotype was recorded only once. This chain uses TRBV14 with TRBJ1-2; D remains ambiguous. Germline loops: CDR1 SGHDN, CDR2 FVKESK. Trimming removed 3 bases from V and 8 bases from J, with 10 bases in between. The CDR3 spans 12 residues. This CDR3 is CASSQTPRGYTF. In DNA, the CDR3 is TGTGCCAGCAGCCAGACACCACGGGGCTACACCTTC.

Concerning this clonotype itself: A much larger clone lies one base from this, so it may be a read error. The chain recombines TRBV11-2 with TRBJ1-5; the match to TRBD1 covers 7 bases. Germline V lookup: CDR1 SGHAT, CDR2 FQNNGV. CDR3 length equals 16 residues. CDR3 in amino acids: CVSRWAGGDSNQPQHF. In DNA, the CDR3 is TGTGTCAGCAGATGGGCAGGGGGAGATAGCAATCAGCCCCAGCATTTT. Full variable domain (missing parts from reference TRBV11-2 and TRBJ1-5): EAGVAQSPRYKIIEKRQSVAFWCNPISGHATLYWYQQILGQGPKLLIQFQNNGVVDDSQLPKDRFSAERLKGVDSTLKIQPAKLEDSAVYLCVSRWAGGDSNQPQHFGDGTRLSIL.

This clonotype was counted between two and nine times. The chain carries TRBV5-6 and TRBJ2-5, with 7 bases aligning to TRBD1. The CDR3 is made up of 15 amino acids. Unmatched junction bases numbered 11, after V lost 4 bases and J lost 5 bases. Germline V lookup: CDR1 SGHDT, CDR2 YYEEEE. The DNA for the CDR3 is TGTGCCAGCAGCGGCCAGGGGGTGCCTGCGGAGACCCAGTACTTC. This gives the protein CASSGQGVPAETQYF.

This clonotype was counted many times. This rearrangement joins TRBV7-2 to TRBJ1-2; the match to TRBD1 covers 7 bases. The germline CDR1 and CDR2 sequences are SGHTA and FQGNSA. The CDR3 has 13 residues. V dropped 4 bases and J dropped 4; count of bases not matched to a gene: 3. CDR3 protein: CASSSDRSYGYTF. The CDR3 region has the DNA TGTGCCAGCAGCTCGGACAGGAGCTATGGCTACACCTTC.

This clonotype was picked up many times. The chain couples TRBV7-2 to TRBJ1-1; D gene uncertain. Per the germline V gene, CDR1 is SGHTA and CDR2 is FQGNSA. V lost 7 bases and J lost 4, with 13 bases in between. The CDR3 consists of 13 residues. The CDR3 coding sequence is TGTGCCAGCACCCTAGGTTGGGGCACTGAAGCTTTCTTT. This encodes CASTLGWGTEAFF.

This clonotype was detected once. Germline and junction disagree at one end, which may indicate a read error. The chain has TRBV11-3 and TRBJ2-3; the match to TRBD1 covers 7 bases. Per the germline V gene, CDR1 is SGHNT and CDR2 is YENEEA. CDR3 length: 16 residues. The CDR3 DNA follows: TGTGCCAGCAGTCCCTCTTCGGGACAGAGCACAGATACGCAGTCTTTT. Protein: CASSPSSGQSTDTQSF.

The chain uses TRBV7-2 and TRBJ2-2, with D possibly being TRBD1 (6 bases). With 1 base removed from V and 5 bases from J, the gap between germline ends came to 11 bases. The germline V gene encodes CDR1 SGHTA and CDR2 FQGNSA. The CDR3 runs to 15 residues. The CDR3 coding sequence is TGTGCCAGCAGCTTAGTGCCCAGGGGTACCGGGGAGCTGTTTTTT. It specifies CASSLVPRGTGELFF.